This section outlines one T cell receptor (beta chain) sequence together with its context. The antigen is not known. The PCR ran on 60 Vbeta and 13 Jbeta primers. The protocol was immunoSEQ multiplex PCR, while the TCRdb copy is restricted to in-frame clones and leaves out a portion. The profile shows some 170,000 clones, about 75% of them singletons. The data were obtained in a study of cytomegalovirus exposure and HLA in healthy donors. CDR1 SGHNT and CDR2 YYREEE come from the germline V gene (reference sequence). The CDR3 is 15 residues long. Trimming cost V 0 bases and J 1 base, with 10 bases left between them. The study's findings and limits: The study carried out a later analysis of TCR beta sequences. It associated 16,951 of them with specific HLA alleles at a false discovery rate of 0.05.

This receptor was taken from a woman between 50 and 59 years old in good health and CMV-seropositive. Sequencing was performed on PBMCs. The V gene is TRBV5-4, the J gene TRBJ1-1; D gene uncertain. As DNA, the CDR3 is TGTGCCAGCAGCTTGGAAGGATGGAGGAACACTGAAGCTTTCTTT. Amino acids: CASSLEGWRNTEAFF.